The rows below give T cell receptor beta chains drawn from one sample of a study of Graves' ophthalmopathy and Graves' hyperthyroidism. TCRdb reprocessed the multiplex PCR reads with MiXCR, giving one entry per CDR3 protein. The profile covers over a million distinct CDR3 sequences, with 35% to 45% appearing a single time and around 10% taken by the ten largest. Sequenced material: peripheral blood or thyroid tissue (not recorded which). The receptors stem from an adult man with Graves' hyperthyroidism. Both conserved end residues are part of each CDR3. A D gene is named only where the DNA matches it firmly. Clone size is shown for a subset of rows, as once, few, many or a class of expanded clone.

cdr3_length: 15
clone_size: -
v_call: TRBV7-6
d_call: -
j_call: TRBJ1-1
cdr3_aa: CASSFSLGANTEAFF
cdr3_nt: TGTGCCAGCAGCTTCAGTCTGGGAGCGAACACTGAAGCTTTCTTT

cdr3_length: 15
clone_size: once
v_call: TRBV20-1
d_call: TRBD1
j_call: TRBJ1-5
cdr3_aa: CSAFFRDRKNQPQHF
cdr3_nt: TGCAGTGCGTTCTTCCGGGACAGGAAAAATCAGCCCCAGCATTTT

cdr3_length: 16
clone_size: -
v_call: TRBV12-3/TRBV12-4
d_call: -
j_call: TRBJ2-3
cdr3_aa: CASSDSYGGALDTQYF
cdr3_nt: TGTGCCAGCAGTGACTCCTACGGGGGTGCCCTAGATACGCAGTATTTT

cdr3_length: 11
clone_size: many
v_call: TRBV12-3/TRBV12-4
d_call: -
j_call: TRBJ2-7
cdr3_aa: CASSWTSEQYF
cdr3_nt: TGTGCCAGCAGCTGGACTTCCGAGCAGTACTTC

cdr3_length: 12
clone_size: -
v_call: TRBV10-2
d_call: -
j_call: TRBJ2-7
cdr3_aa: CASSEGWDEQYF
cdr3_nt: TGCGCCAGCAGTGAGGGGTGGGACGAGCAGTACTTC

cdr3_length: 14
clone_size: many
v_call: TRBV10-3
d_call: TRBD1
j_call: TRBJ2-7
cdr3_aa: CAISPGQGNYEQYF
cdr3_nt: TGTGCCATCAGCCCGGGACAGGGGAACTACGAGCAGTACTTC

cdr3_length: 15
clone_size: -
v_call: TRBV6-1
d_call: TRBD1
j_call: TRBJ1-1
cdr3_aa: CASSYRTGSDTEAFF
cdr3_nt: TGTGCCAGCAGTTACCGGACAGGGTCCGACACTGAAGCTTTCTTT

cdr3_length: 18
clone_size: many
v_call: TRBV5-6
d_call: -
j_call: TRBJ2-6
cdr3_aa: CASSLVGGEGTGANVLTF
cdr3_nt: TGTGCCAGCAGCTTGGTTGGAGGTGAGGGGACTGGGGCCAACGTCCTGACTTTC

cdr3_length: 17
clone_size: -
v_call: TRBV19
d_call: -
j_call: TRBJ2-7
cdr3_aa: CASSISREGYSGYEQCF
cdr3_nt: TGTGCCAGTAGTATAAGCAGGGAAGGTTACTCGGGCTACGAGCAGTGCTTC

cdr3_length: 14
clone_size: -
v_call: TRBV6-5
d_call: -
j_call: TRBJ1-4
cdr3_aa: CASTHRDSWEKLFF
cdr3_nt: TGTGCCAGCACCCACCGAGACAGTTGGGAAAAACTGTTTTTT

cdr3_length: 13
clone_size: many
v_call: TRBV6-5
d_call: -
j_call: TRBJ2-7
cdr3_aa: CASSERTLNEQYF
cdr3_nt: TGTGCCAGCAGCGAACGGACTCTAAACGAGCAGTACTTC

cdr3_length: 14
clone_size: -
v_call: TRBV9
d_call: -
j_call: TRBJ2-7
cdr3_aa: CASSVGTYTYEQYF
cdr3_nt: TGTGCCAGCAGCGTAGGGACTTATACCTACGAGCAGTACTTC

cdr3_length: 13
clone_size: many
v_call: TRBV7-2
d_call: -
j_call: TRBJ2-7
cdr3_aa: CASSPSPAVEQYF
cdr3_nt: TGTGCCAGCAGCCCCTCTCCGGCGGTCGAGCAGTACTTC

cdr3_length: 15
clone_size: many
v_call: TRBV6-5
d_call: -
j_call: TRBJ1-1
cdr3_aa: CASRTEARSGTEAFF
cdr3_nt: TGTGCCAGCAGAACGGAAGCCCGGTCGGGCACTGAAGCTTTCTTT

cdr3_length: 13
clone_size: few
v_call: TRBV2
d_call: TRBD1
j_call: TRBJ1-5
cdr3_aa: CASKYRGNQPQHF
cdr3_nt: TGTGCCAGCAAGTACAGGGGAAATCAGCCCCAGCATTTT

cdr3_length: 15
clone_size: -
v_call: TRBV10-1
d_call: -
j_call: TRBJ1-2
cdr3_aa: CASSESRDKNYGYTF
cdr3_nt: TGCGCCAGCAGTGAGTCGCGGGACAAAAACTATGGCTACACCTTC

cdr3_length: 17
clone_size: few
v_call: TRBV12-3/TRBV12-4
d_call: -
j_call: TRBJ1-3
cdr3_aa: CASTPRDGTSVGNTIYF
cdr3_nt: TGTGCCAGCACCCCTCGGGACGGCACCTCTGTCGGAAACACCATATATTTT

cdr3_length: 11
clone_size: -
v_call: TRBV28
d_call: -
j_call: TRBJ2-5
cdr3_aa: CASTGLETQYF
cdr3_nt: TGTGCCAGCACTGGGCTAGAGACCCAGTACTTC

cdr3_length: 17
clone_size: few
v_call: TRBV6-5
d_call: TRBD2
j_call: TRBJ2-5
cdr3_aa: CASSPGTSGNSQETQYF
cdr3_nt: TGTGCCAGCAGTCCGGGGACTAGCGGAAACTCACAAGAGACCCAGTACTTC

cdr3_length: 13
clone_size: -
v_call: TRBV6-5
d_call: -
j_call: TRBJ1-1
cdr3_aa: CASIWTENTEAFF
cdr3_nt: TGTGCCAGCATATGGACGGAGAACACTGAAGCTTTCTTT